This T cell receptor beta chain was profiled in a study of blood T cell repertoires in COVID-19. Study details: COVID-19 samples from acute and convalescent phases originated in the United States, Italy and Spain. The analysed material was cDNA or gDNA that came from T cells, B-cell-depleted T cells, or PBMCs.

This CDR3 region has 15 residues. V lost 1 base to trimming and J lost 3 bases, with 7 bases between them. Per the germline V gene, CDR1 is MNHNY and CDR2 is SVGAGI (reference sequence). This clone was observed a few times. Using immunoSEQ multiplex PCR, the repertoire was profiled, and TCRdb retains in-frame clones only, with some absent. The sample holds some 300,000 clones, 75% to 90% seen once. The sequence was collected from a woman in her forties or fifties with COVID-19, enrolled during active disease. Source material: peripheral blood. J is TRBJ1-6 and V is TRBV6-6; D unclear. The CDR3, as DNA: TGTGCCAGCAGTTACTGGTCAGACTATAATTCACCCCTCCACTTT. This codes for CASSYWSDYNSPLHF.